This TCR beta chain was recovered during a study of blood T cell repertoires in COVID-19. As for the study in general: In each case, the material was cDNA or gDNA derived from T cells, B-cell-depleted T cells, or PBMCs.

The assay was immunoSEQ multiplex PCR, and TCRdb's table has in-frame clones only and misses some. The data contain 250,000 to 350,000 clones, about 90% of them seen just once; the ten biggest clones take up about 2.5%. The germline V gene has CDR1 LGHDT and CDR2 YNNKEL (reference sequence). The CDR3 loop spans 16 amino acids. After removal of 0 bases from V and 1 base from J, the junction contained 2 bases not matched to a gene. What was sequenced was peripheral blood. This clonotype was obtained from a man younger than 35 with active or convalescent COVID-19. The V and J genes are TRBV3-1 (or the pseudogene TRBV3-2) and TRBJ2-5; 10 bases fit TRBD2. CDR3 in DNA: TGTGCCAGCAGCCAAGAGCTAGCGGGGGTCCAAGAGACCCAGTACTTC. Translated, it gives CASSQELAGVQETQYF.